Given below is one T cell receptor (beta chain) in context. Its target is unknown. Assay used: immunoSEQ multiplex PCR; TCRdb lists only in-frame clones, some missing. Seen here are roughly 50,000 clones, around 90% observed once, and the top ten hold 11%. Germline CDR1 and CDR2: SEHNR and FQNEAQ (reference sequence). V lost 5 bases, J lost 1 base, and 6 bases lay in between. This CDR3 contains 13 residues. This specimen belongs to a study of OX40 agonist ivuxolimab in advanced cancers. Points from the study as a whole: There was clonal expansion of CD4+ and CD8+ blood T cells by week 6 at 0.1 to 3.0 mg/kg.

The source is an adult with an advanced solid tumor such as melanoma, head and neck, liver or kidney cancer. The rearrangement links TRBV7-9 to TRBJ2-1; D gene uncertain. Specimen: CD4+ or CD8+ T cells sorted from blood, collected in a trial of the OX40 agonist ivuxolimab. CDR3 DNA: TGTGCCAGCAGCCTTAGTTCCTACAATGAGCAGTTCTTC. Protein product: CASSLSSYNEQFF. The whole variable domain, filled in from reference TRBV7-9 and TRBJ2-1, reads DTGVSQNPRHKITKRGQNVTFRCDPISEHNRLYWYRQTLGQGPEFLTYFQNEAQLEKSRLLSDRFSAERPKGSFSTLEIQRTEQGDSAMYLCASSLSSYNEQFFGPGTRLTVL.